The 12 T cell receptor beta chains presented below share a single source sample, sequenced in a study of OX40 agonist ivuxolimab in advanced cancers. Clones were sequenced by immunoSEQ multiplex PCR, and TCRdb holds only the in-frame ones, with some missing. The sample records tens of thousands of clones, roughly 84% being singletons. The material sequenced was CD4+ or CD8+ T cells sorted from blood, taken in a trial of the OX40 agonist ivuxolimab. These TCRs come from an adult with an advanced solid tumor such as melanoma, head and neck, liver or kidney cancer.

The V gene is TRBV2, the J gene TRBJ2-1; 10 bases fit TRBD1. Germline CDR1 is SNHLY and CDR2 is FYNNEI. The CDR3 spans 13 residues. V was pared by 6 bases and J by 10 bases, with 6 bases of the junction left unmatched. This chain's CDR3 is CASRADRGGEQFF. The CDR3 DNA is TGTGCCAGCAGGGCGGACAGGGGGGGCGAGCAGTTCTTC.

V gene TRBV18 combines with J gene TRBJ2-7; 7 bases match TRBD1. J lost 5 bases, V lost 0 bases, and 7 bases had no gene match. CDR3 size: 15 residues. Germline V gene data show CDR1 as KGHSH and CDR2 as LQKENI. The CDR3 sequence: CASSPPGQLTDEQYF. The CDR3 nucleotides read TGTGCCAGCTCACCACCGGGACAGCTTACCGACGAGCAGTACTTC. Supplemented by reference TRBV18 and TRBJ2-7, the full variable domain reads NAGVMQNPRHLVRRRGQEARLRCSPMKGHSHVYWYRQLPEEGLKFMVYLQKENIIDESGMPKERFSAEFPKEGPSILRIQQVVRGDSAAYFCASSPPGQLTDEQYFGPGTRLTVT.

This chain joins TRBV9 and TRBJ1-1; 7 nucleotides align to TRBD1. The germline V gene has CDR1 SGDLS and CDR2 YYNGEE. This CDR3 has 15 residues. Trimming cost V 3 bases and J 0 bases; bases outside gene matches: 5. The CDR3 DNA is TGTGCCAGCAGCGCCAGGGGGGGGCTGAACACTGAAGCTTTCTTT. Its translation is CASSARGGLNTEAFF.

V is TRBV5-4 and J is TRBJ1-1; no clear D. V was shortened by 1 base and J by 0 bases, with 1 base between the two germline ends. CDR3 length: 12 residues. Germline values: CDR1 SGHNT, CDR2 YYREEE (reference sequence). The CDR3 protein is CASSLLNTEAFF. The CDR3 DNA reads as TGTGCCAGCAGCTTGTTGAACACTGAAGCTTTCTTT.

The rearrangement uses TRBV11-2 and TRBJ1-1; unclear D gene. Trimming shortened V by 4 bases and J by 4 bases, and 10 bases separated the two germline ends. Germline V gives CDR1 SGHAT, CDR2 FQNNGV. There are 13 residues in the CDR3. CDR3 DNA sequence: TGTGCCAGCAGCTCCAGAGCGGTCACTGAAGCTTTCTTT. This codes for CASSSRAVTEAFF.

This CDR3 reads CASSESGNQPQHF. In nucleotides, the CDR3 is TGTGCCAGCAGTGAATCAGGCAATCAGCCCCAGCATTTT. The chain joins TRBV6-1 to TRBJ1-5; D is uncertain. Trimming took 2 bases from V and 2 from J, leaving 4 bases between them. The CDR3 extends over 13 amino acids. Germline V CDR1 and CDR2: MNHNS, SASEGT.

This chain links TRBV19 with TRBJ2-5, with 7 bases matching TRBD1. The trim removed 3 bases at V and 7 bases at J, leaving 8 bases unmatched. CDR1 and CDR2 from the germline V gene are LNHDA and SQIVND (reference sequence). The CDR3 length is 14 residues. This CDR3 is CASSIPNRGATQYF. In DNA, the CDR3 is TGTGCCAGTAGTATCCCAAACAGGGGCGCGACCCAGTACTTC.

The rearrangement links TRBV30 to TRBJ2-1; 8 positions agree with TRBD1. V lost 4 bases to trimming and J lost 3 bases; unmatched junction nucleotides: 11. CDR3 length equals 16 residues. Germline V gene sequence: CDR1 GTSNPN, CDR2 SVGIG (reference sequence). CDR3 in DNA: TGTGCCTGGATTACGGTCAGGGGGCGGGGCTACAATGAGCAGTTCTTC. Protein sequence: CAWITVRGRGYNEQFF.

The chain carries TRBV19 and TRBJ1-1; no reliable D call. The CDR3 extends over 15 amino acids. V lost 4 bases to trimming and J lost 3 bases, with 15 bases between them. CDR1 LNHDA and CDR2 SQIVND come from the germline V gene (reference sequence). The CDR3 protein is CASSTRPRVDTEAFF. CDR3 in DNA: TGTGCCAGTAGTACACGACCGAGGGTTGACACTGAAGCTTTCTTT.

The chain carries TRBV6-6 and TRBJ2-2; perhaps TRBD2 as D (6 bases). CDR1 is MNHNY, CDR2 SVGAGI, per germline (reference sequence). The CDR3 has 15 residues. The V end lost 6 bases, the J end lost 8 bases, and 19 bases lay between the germline ends. CDR3 in amino acids: CASSPTYGGTGELFF. DNA of the CDR3: TGTGCCAGCAGCCCGACTTATGGGGGGACTGGGGAGCTGTTTTTT.

The rearrangement joins TRBV7-7 to TRBJ2-1; D remains unclear. V lost 5 bases to trimming and J lost 0 bases, with 14 bases between them. This CDR3 has 16 residues. Per germline, CDR1 SSHAT and CDR2 FNYEAQ (reference sequence). CDR3 bases: TGTGCCAGCAGCCCAGGACCCCGGCGCTCCTACAATGAGCAGTTCTTC. It specifies CASSPGPRRSYNEQFF.

A single count supports this clone. The chain recombines TRBV12-5 with TRBJ1-2; D might be TRBD1 (6 bases). Trimming shortened V by 4 bases and J by 8 bases, and 17 bases separated the two germline ends. Germline-derived CDR1 and CDR2 are LGHNT and FRNRAP. CDR3 length equals 14 residues. In nucleotides, the CDR3 is TGTGCTAGTGGTTGGCAAACAGGGATGGGCGGCTACACCTTC. It yields the protein CASGWQTGMGGYTF.